What follows is one T cell receptor (beta chain) and its context. The same CDR3 is also encoded by other DNA sequences in this sample. V dropped 0 bases and J dropped 8 bases, with 11 bases sitting between them. Germline CDR1 is SGHRS and CDR2 is YFSETQ. This CDR3 comprises 14 residues. Primers included in the PCR were 60 Vbeta and 13 Jbeta primers. Using immunoSEQ multiplex PCR, the repertoire was profiled, and TCRdb retains in-frame clones only, with some absent. This sample yields roughly 100,000 clones, of which roughly 80% are seen a single time; 1.6% belongs to the top ten. These data come from a study of cytomegalovirus exposure and HLA in healthy donors.

Sequencing was performed on PBMCs. The receptor's source is a middle-aged man in good health and CMV-seronegative. The chain joins TRBV5-1 to TRBJ1-4; a weak D match, TRBD1 (5 bases). The chain's CDR3 is CASSLGQGPEKLFF. The CDR3 nucleotides read TGCGCCAGCAGCTTGGGGCAGGGCCCCGAAAAACTGTTTTTT.